Below are 31 T cell receptor beta chains sequenced from a single sample in a study of blood T cell repertoires in COVID-19. Some clones are missing from TCRdb's copy, which holds only in-frame ones; the method was immunoSEQ multiplex PCR. The table records roughly 180,000 clones, around four fifths of them present only once. The specimen was PBMCs or T cells enriched from blood (not recorded which). Every receptor here comes from a woman aged 45 to 65 who had recovered from COVID-19.

The chain couples TRBV3-1 (or the pseudogene TRBV3-2) to TRBJ1-1, with D possibly matching TRBD1 (6 bases). The length of the CDR3 is 16 residues. CDR1 and CDR2 (germline): LGHDT, YNNKEL (reference sequence). V was shortened by 3 bases and J by 0 bases, with 14 bases between the two germline ends. CDR3 DNA: TGTGCCAGCAGCCACCGAGGGGGGGCTGTGAACACTGAAGCTTTCTTT. Amino acid sequence: CASSHRGGAVNTEAFF.

The chain joins TRBV27 to TRBJ2-5, with TRBD2 matching over 8 bases. Germline V gene lookup returns CDR1 MNHEY and CDR2 SMNVEV (reference sequence). V dropped 2 bases and J dropped 7; count of bases not matched to a gene: 9. CDR3 length: 15 residues. CDR3 loop: CASSLSGSGKGTQYF. The DNA of the CDR3 is TGTGCCAGCAGTTTAAGCGGGAGCGGTAAAGGGACCCAGTACTTC.

The V call is TRBV27, the J call TRBJ1-1; TRBD1 agrees at 10 bases. Trimming took 7 bases from V and 1 from J; bases not matched to a gene: 6. The CDR3 runs 15 residues. The germline CDR1 and CDR2 sequences are MNHEY and SMNVEV (reference sequence). In nucleotides, the CDR3 is TGTGCCAGCACAGGGACAGGGGCATCGAACACTGAAGCTTTCTTT. It yields the protein CASTGTGASNTEAFF.

The genes are TRBV11-2 and TRBJ2-7, with D maybe TRBD2 (5 bases). V gave up 0 bases and J gave up 6 bases, with 9 bases separating them. Germline lookup yields CDR1 SGHAT and CDR2 FQNNGV. The length of the CDR3 is 13 residues. The CDR3 nucleotides read TGTGCCAGCAGCTTAGAGCCGAGGGCCGAGCAGTACGTC. Residues: CASSLEPRAEQYV.

The J gene is TRBJ2-3, the V gene TRBV7-3; D gene uncertain. The CDR3 spans 14 residues. From germline, CDR1 is SGHTA and CDR2 FQGTGA. V was clipped by 2 bases and J by 0 bases, with 6 bases between them. The CDR3 nucleotides read TGTGCCAGCAGCTTATCCTCTAGCACAGATACGCAGTATTTT. This codes for CASSLSSSTDTQYF.

The chain combines TRBV11-2 with TRBJ2-1, with TRBD1 identical over 7 bases. The germline gives CDR1 SGHAT, CDR2 FQNNGV. V gave up 5 bases and J gave up 2 bases; unmatched junction bases: 9. CDR3 length: 16 amino acids. CDR3 loop: CASSPDREVTYNEQFF. The CDR3, as DNA: TGTGCCAGCAGCCCAGACAGGGAAGTGACCTACAATGAGCAGTTCTTC.

V usage is TRBV7-9 and J usage is TRBJ2-2, with 8 nucleotides matching TRBD2. This CDR3 comprises 18 residues. The trim removed 3 bases at V and 5 bases at J, leaving 14 bases unmatched. Looked up from germline, CDR1 is SEHNR and CDR2 is FQNEAQ (reference sequence). The CDR3 reads CASSFPLSSGSSTGELFF. In DNA, the CDR3 is TGTGCCAGCAGCTTTCCTCTCAGCAGCGGGAGTTCGACCGGGGAGCTGTTTTTT.

This clone showed up just a few times. The J gene is TRBJ2-5, the V gene TRBV5-1, with 7 bases identical to TRBD1. With 0 bases clipped from V and 2 bases from J, the junction kept 4 bases outside the gene matches. This CDR3 is built from 15 residues. CDR1 is SGHRS and CDR2 is YFSETQ in the germline V gene. In DNA, the CDR3 is TGCGCCAGCAGCTTGGCCCCAGGGGGACAAGAGACCCAGTACTTC. It encodes CASSLAPGGQETQYF.

The J gene is TRBJ2-2, the V gene TRBV9; D is perhaps TRBD2 (5 bases). The CDR3 length is 15 residues. V was pared by 0 bases and J by 5 bases, with 11 bases between. Germline loops: CDR1 SGDLS, CDR2 YYNGEE. In nucleotides, the CDR3 is TGTGCCAGCAGCGTAGTGGGAGATTGGACCGGGGAGCTGTTTTTT. This codes for CASSVVGDWTGELFF.

The V and J genes are TRBV2 and TRBJ2-7, with TRBD2 matching over 8 bases. There are 14 residues in the CDR3. Germline-derived CDR1 and CDR2 are SNHLY and FYNNEI. Germline trimming cut 7 bases from V and 7 bases from J; bases unmatched to any gene: 12. The CDR3 coding sequence is TGTGCCAGCAATAGCGGGACCCAGAACTGGGAGCAGTACGTC. Protein sequence: CASNSGTQNWEQYV.

The chain uses TRBV12-5 and TRBJ2-1, with 9 bases fitting TRBD2. Trimming cost V 1 base and J 4 bases; bases outside gene matches: 11. CDR1 LGHNT and CDR2 FRNRAP come from the germline V gene. This CDR3 region has 18 residues. This CDR3 is CASGLALGAGGLYNEQFF. DNA for the CDR3: TGTGCTAGTGGTTTGGCCCTGGGAGCGGGGGGCCTATACAATGAGCAGTTCTTC.

The rearrangement uses TRBV10-1 and TRBJ2-7; 7 bases align to TRBD1. Germline trimming cut 0 bases from V and 0 bases from J; bases unmatched to any gene: 11. This CDR3 contains 18 residues. The germline CDR1 and CDR2 sequences are WNHNN and SYGVQD (reference sequence). In nucleotides, the CDR3 is TGCGCCAGCAGTGAGTCGCTTGGAGGCGCAGGGGGCTCCTACGAGCAGTACGTC. Translated: CASSESLGGAGGSYEQYV.

This sequence joins TRBV7-2 and TRBJ2-4; 9 bases line up with TRBD2. CDR1 and CDR2 from the germline V gene are SGHTA and FQGNSA. This CDR3 contains 16 residues. V dropped 0 bases and J dropped 1; count of bases not matched to a gene: 1. The CDR3 spells CASSLASGSAKNIQYF. The CDR3 bases are TGTGCCAGCAGCTTAGCTAGCGGGAGTGCCAAAAACATTCAGTACTTC.

The rearrangement links TRBV27 to TRBJ1-1; TRBD1 is a possible D gene (6 bases). V was trimmed by 3 bases and J by 5 bases, leaving 10 bases between them. The CDR3 consists of 13 residues. Germline values: CDR1 MNHEY, CDR2 SMNVEV (reference sequence). The CDR3 DNA is TGTGCCAGCAGTTTTGGAGGACAGACTGAAGCTTTCTTT. This gives the protein CASSFGGQTEAFF.

This clone showed up just a few times. The chain has TRBV29-1 and TRBJ2-1; the D gene is possibly TRBD2 (5 bases). Germline V gene sequence: CDR1 SQVTM, CDR2 ANQGSEA. The CDR3 length is 14 residues. Trimming left V 6 bases short and J 6 bases short, with 18 bases between. The CDR3 reads CSVGPAGTPNEQFF. For the CDR3, the DNA is TGCAGCGTAGGACCGGCGGGTACCCCCAATGAGCAGTTCTTC.

This clone was seen once. J is TRBJ1-1 and V is TRBV7-2; D is undetermined. Germline loops: CDR1 SGHTA, CDR2 FQGNSA. Trimming pared 5 bases from V and 0 bases from J, leaving 16 bases between. CDR3 length: 16 amino acids. CDR3 sequence (DNA): TGTGCCAGCAGCCTGGGCTTCTGGCAACTGAACACTGAAGCTTTCTTT. Its translation: CASSLGFWQLNTEAFF.

The rearrangement joins TRBV3-1 (or the pseudogene TRBV3-2) to TRBJ1-2; 8 bases are a match to TRBD1. The germline V gene encodes CDR1 LGHDT and CDR2 YNNKEL (reference sequence). Trimming removed 5 bases from V and 6 bases from J; junction bases left unmatched: 8. The CDR3 spans 14 residues. In DNA form, the CDR3 reads TGTGCCAGCAGCAACCAAGGCAGGGGGCATGGCTACACCTTC. Protein: CASSNQGRGHGYTF.

The genes are TRBV28 and TRBJ1-1; TRBD1 matches 9 bases. The CDR3 totals 15 residues. Germline V gene data show CDR1 as MDHEN and CDR2 as SYDVKM. Unmatched junction bases numbered 4, after V lost 5 bases and J lost 0 bases. The CDR3 nucleotides read TGTGCCAGCAGTCCACAGGGGGCCATGAACACTGAAGCTTTCTTT. Amino acids: CASSPQGAMNTEAFF.

This clone was observed a few times. The V call is TRBV5-1, the J call TRBJ1-4; the D is unclear. This CDR3 has 14 amino acids. Trimming took 0 bases from V and 4 from J, leaving 7 bases between them. Germline V CDR1 and CDR2: SGHRS, YFSETQ. The chain's CDR3 is CASSLDGDNEKLFF. As DNA, the CDR3 is TGCGCCAGCAGCTTGGACGGAGATAATGAAAAACTGTTTTTT.

There are a few counts of this clone. Other DNA sequences from this sample encode an identical CDR3 as well. The chain carries TRBV28 and TRBJ1-2; D perhaps matches TRBD1 (5 bases). Trimming removed 5 bases from V and 5 bases from J, with 9 bases in between. Germline V CDR1 and CDR2: MDHEN, SYDVKM. This CDR3 contains 12 residues. The CDR3 DNA reads as TGTGCCAGCAGTCCGGGGGGGTATGGCTACACCTTC. This codes for CASSPGGYGYTF.

The V gene is TRBV11-2, the J gene TRBJ1-1, with D hard to call. CDR3 length: 18 residues. Looked up from germline, CDR1 is SGHAT and CDR2 is FQNNGV. V was pared by 4 bases and J by 1 base, with 22 bases between. CDR3 sequence (DNA): TGTGCCAGCAGCTGGCGGCAGAGCGGCGGTACGCAGAACACTGAAGCTTTCTTT. Translation gives CASSWRQSGGTQNTEAFF.

The gene calls are TRBV5-1 and TRBJ1-3; D is perhaps TRBD1 (6 bases). CDR3 length: 13 residues. Looked up from germline, CDR1 is SGHRS and CDR2 is YFSETQ. Trimming removed 6 bases at V and 4 bases at J, with 11 bases between. The CDR3 region has the DNA TGCGCCAGCACCCAGGGGCCGGGAAACACCATATATTTT. Its translation: CASTQGPGNTIYF.

This sequence joins TRBV7-4 and TRBJ1-5; D unresolved. The germline V and J ends were trimmed by 1 base and 2 bases, with 15 bases remaining between them. This CDR3 spans 17 amino acids. Germline-derived CDR1 and CDR2 are SGHVT and SQSDAQ. The CDR3 region has the DNA TGTGCCAGCAGCTTAGGGTGGGAGAAGGATGGCAATCAGCCCCAGCATTTT. Protein product: CASSLGWEKDGNQPQHF.

The rearrangement joins TRBV6-6 to TRBJ2-7; D may be TRBD2 (6 bases). In germline, CDR1 is MNHNY, CDR2 SVGAGI (reference sequence). The V end lost 5 bases, the J end lost 6 bases, and 23 bases lay between the germline ends. The CDR3 runs to 16 residues. CDR3 bases: TGTGCCAGCAGTGCACGTCCCGGGACTCCGTCGGGCGAGCAGTACGTC. Protein product: CASSARPGTPSGEQYV.

The CDR3 region is CASRQNSGGKTQYF. The CDR3 coding sequence is TGTGCCAGCAGACAGAACTCGGGGGGGAAGACCCAGTACTTC. The rearrangement joins TRBV3-1 (or the pseudogene TRBV3-2) to TRBJ2-5; 8 bases are a match to TRBD2. Per the germline V gene, CDR1 is LGHDT and CDR2 is YNNKEL (reference sequence). The V and J ends lost 6 bases and 6 bases, in that order; junction bases with no gene match: 9. CDR3 size: 14 residues.

The chain is built from TRBV5-4 and TRBJ2-2; TRBD1 might be the D (5 bases). V dropped 2 bases and J dropped 3 bases, with 11 bases sitting between them. Germline V gene sequence: CDR1 SGHNT, CDR2 YYREEE (reference sequence). This CDR3 is built from 15 residues. The CDR3 coding sequence is TGTGCCAGCAGCTTTATGGGGCGTGACACCGGGGAGCTGTTTTTT. It is translated as CASSFMGRDTGELFF.

The chain links TRBV12-3 or TRBV12-4 to TRBJ1-3; D gene ambiguous. Trimming stripped 6 bases from V and 0 bases from J, with 6 bases between. CDR3 size: 13 residues. The CDR3: CASSQFSGNTIYF. The CDR3 coding sequence is TGTGCCAGCAGCCAGTTCTCTGGAAACACCATATATTTT.

A single count supports this clone. The chain joins TRBV10-3 to TRBJ2-3; 8 bases are shared with TRBD2. Losses at the gene ends were 0 bases for V and 0 bases for J; bases not matched to a gene: 2. The CDR3 is 16 residues long. Per the germline V gene, CDR1 is ENHRY and CDR2 is SYGVKD. The CDR3 loop reads CAISESIAGSTDTQYF. In DNA, the CDR3 is TGTGCCATCAGTGAGTCCATAGCGGGGAGCACAGATACGCAGTATTTT.

The gene calls are TRBV30 and TRBJ1-3; D is ambiguous. Germline assignment: CDR1 GTSNPN and CDR2 SVGIG (reference sequence). Trimming removed 5 bases from V and 4 bases from J, with 9 bases in between. The CDR3 is 12 residues long. CDR3 region: CAWLRAGNTIYF. Here the CDR3 DNA reads TGTGCCTGGCTTCGAGCAGGAAACACCATATATTTT. The full variable domain, in which reference TRBV30 and TRBJ1-3 provide the parts outside the CDR3, is SQTIHQWPATLVQPVGSPLSLECTVEGTSNPNLYWYRQAAGRGLQLLFYSVGIGQISSEVPQNLSASRPQDRQFILSSKKLLLSDSGFYLCAWLRAGNTIYFGEGSWLTVV.

Only a few counts were recorded for this clone. The genes are TRBV24-1 and TRBJ1-2, with D maybe TRBD1 (6 bases). This CDR3 has 13 amino acids. The V end lost 5 bases, the J end lost 2 bases, and 8 bases lay between the germline ends. Germline-derived CDR1 and CDR2 are KGHDR and SFDVKD. CDR3 DNA: TGTGCCACCAGTGTAGGACAGAACTATGGCTACACCTTC. Translating gives CATSVGQNYGYTF.

This chain joins TRBV7-6 and TRBJ2-3; 13 nucleotides align to TRBD2. Germline trimming cut 5 bases from V and 1 base from J; bases unmatched to any gene: 3. Germline CDR1 reads SGHVS; CDR2 reads FNYEAQ. The CDR3 covers 16 residues. The CDR3 DNA sequence: TGTGCCAGCAGCACTGGACTAGCGGGGGGCACAGATACGCAGTATTTT. It specifies CASSTGLAGGTDTQYF.